Reported below is one T cell receptor (beta chain). Antigen unknown. This specimen comes from a study of T cells after posttransplantation cyclophosphamide. Profiled with immunoSEQ multiplex PCR; TCRdb holds only in-frame clones, not every one. Among about 15,000 clones listed, about 83% were seen once. General observations from the study: TRB overlap between skin or GI tissue T cells and blood was limited. Recipient CMV seropositivity and CMV reactivation strongly tracked TRB clonality. Later post-transplant blood repertoires were often dominated by donor CD8+ memory clones.

The TCR comes from a man aged 45-65 years in good health, CMV-negative, and a related stem cell transplant donor. The sequencing input was memory CD4+ T cells sorted from PBMCs.

The CDR3 region has the DNA TGTGCCAGTAGTATGCGTGCACGGAGCTCCTACAATGAGCAGTTCTTC. Translating it yields CASSMRARSSYNEQFF. V is TRBV19 and J is TRBJ2-1, with D unresolved. Looked up from germline, CDR1 is LNHDA and CDR2 is SQIVND (reference sequence). Trimming took 3 bases from V and 0 from J, leaving 12 bases between them. The CDR3 covers 16 residues.